The 32 T cell receptor beta chains in this list originate from one sample, sequenced in a study of shared clonotypes between healthy human individuals. Naive CD8 cells lacked CD45RO, underwent positive selection for CCR7 and left out terminally differentiated effector memory CD45RA+ cells. Profiling relied on immunoSEQ multiplex PCR, and the TCRdb table lists in-frame clones only, not all of them. The table has 2 million to 2.5 million clones, about 95% seen once. Sequencing was done on a sample of naive CD8+ T cells sorted from blood. The receptors originated from a man aged 18-30 years in good health.

This sequence joins TRBV7-2 and TRBJ1-1; unclear D gene. The CDR3 runs to 15 residues. Germline lookup yields CDR1 SGHTA and CDR2 FQGNSA. The V end lost 1 base, the J end lost 1 base, and 10 bases lay between the germline ends. The CDR3 loop is CASSLDVRTNTEAFF. In nucleotides, the CDR3 is TGTGCCAGCAGCTTAGACGTCAGGACGAACACTGAAGCTTTCTTT.

This chain uses TRBV7-9 with TRBJ1-2, with D possibly matching TRBD1 (6 bases). The V end lost 5 bases, the J end lost 6 bases, and 16 bases lay between the germline ends. Germline V lookup: CDR1 SEHNR, CDR2 FQNEAQ (reference sequence). The CDR3 is 14 residues long. In DNA form, the CDR3 reads TGTGCCAGCAGCCTGGGCGGGGGCTATGATGGCTACACCTTC. As protein: CASSLGGGYDGYTF.

The gene calls are TRBV10-2 and TRBJ2-5; 9 nucleotides match TRBD1. CDR1 is WSHSY, CDR2 SAAADI, per germline. The CDR3 totals 16 residues. J lost 2 bases, V lost 5 bases, and 9 bases had no gene match. For the CDR3, the DNA is TGCGCCAGCAGTCCCACCTCCGGGACAGGGCAAGAGACCCAGTACTTC. This codes for CASSPTSGTGQETQYF.

The rearrangement joins TRBV15 to TRBJ2-5, with 9 positions matching TRBD1. The V segment lost 0 bases and the J segment 4 bases; nucleotides outside the gene matches: 6. The CDR3 spans 16 residues. Per the germline V gene, CDR1 is LNHNV and CDR2 is YYDKDF (reference sequence). Here the CDR3 DNA reads TGTGCCACCAGCAGAGAGAGACAGGGGGTAGGAGAGACCCAGTACTTC. Translated, it gives CATSRERQGVGETQYF.

This clone was seen only once. The V call is TRBV2, the J call TRBJ1-6; 9 positions agree with TRBD1. The CDR3 consists of 15 residues. Germline assignment: CDR1 SNHLY and CDR2 FYNNEI. V lost 6 bases and J lost 4; bases outside the gene matches: 4. The DNA for the CDR3 is TGTGCCAGCAGGGACAGGGGAGGGTATAATTCACCCCTCCACTTT. It translates to CASRDRGGYNSPLHF.

This clone was found once. The chain links TRBV2 to TRBJ2-5; TRBD2 agrees at 7 bases. Germline V lookup: CDR1 SNHLY, CDR2 FYNNEI. There are 16 residues in the CDR3. J lost 5 bases, V lost 4 bases, and 13 bases had no gene match. The CDR3 region has the DNA TGTGCCAGCAGTGCTACCGGCAGCGGGGATTGGGAGACCCAGTACTTC. Its protein is CASSATGSGDWETQYF. The full variable domain, its missing parts supplied by reference TRBV2 and TRBJ2-5, is EPEVTQTPSHQVTQMGQEVILRCVPISNHLYFYWYRQILGQKVEFLVSFYNNEISEKSEIFDDQFSVERPDGSNFTLKIRSTKLEDSAMYFCASSATGSGDWETQYFGPGTRLLVL.

The rearrangement joins TRBV6-8 to TRBJ1-5, with unresolved D. Trimming pared 2 bases from V and 5 bases from J, leaving 4 bases between. Germline V CDR1 and CDR2: MNHGY, SAAAGT. This CDR3 spans 12 amino acids. The CDR3 here is CASSYLYQPQHF. In nucleotides, the CDR3 is TGTGCCAGCAGTTACCTTTATCAGCCCCAGCATTTT.

The rearrangement links TRBV27 to TRBJ2-1, with 8 bases that match TRBD2. Germline loops: CDR1 MNHEY, CDR2 SMNVEV (reference sequence). This CDR3 has 14 residues. V lost 2 bases, J lost 7 bases, and 4 bases stayed unmatched. The CDR3: CASSLVGLDNEQFF. CDR3 coding DNA: TGTGCCAGCAGTTTAGTGGGACTAGATAATGAGCAGTTCTTC.

The rearrangement uses TRBV29-1 and TRBJ1-2, with TRBD1 identical over 9 bases. Germline trimming cut 1 base from V and 1 base from J; bases unmatched to any gene: 4. Germline CDR1 SQVTM, CDR2 ANQGSEA. The CDR3 spans 15 residues. CDR3 loop: CSVEGTGAINYGYTF. The CDR3 DNA is TGCAGCGTTGAAGGGACAGGGGCGATTAACTATGGCTACACCTTC. The entire variable domain, with the rest obtained from reference TRBV29-1 and TRBJ1-2, is as follows: SAVISQKPSRDICQRGTSLTIQCQVDSQVTMMFWYRQQPGQSLTLIATANQGSEATYESGFVIDKFPISRPNLTFSTLTVSNMSPEDSSIYLCSVEGTGAINYGYTFGSGTRLTVV.

About this clone: Other DNA sequences in this specimen translate into the identical CDR3. The chain uses TRBV19 and TRBJ2-7; 7 nucleotides align to TRBD1. The V gene end was trimmed by 5 bases and the J gene end by 3 bases; junction bases not matched to a gene: 7. Germline CDR1 LNHDA, CDR2 SQIVND (reference sequence). CDR3 length equals 14 residues. The CDR3 loop reads CASSPGTVGYEQYF. The CDR3 bases are TGTGCCAGTAGTCCCGGGACAGTCGGCTACGAGCAGTACTTC.

The chain joins TRBV27 to TRBJ1-4, with 10 bases aligning to TRBD1. CDR1 is MNHEY and CDR2 is SMNVEV in the germline V gene (reference sequence). This CDR3 is 13 amino acids long. Trimming took 6 bases from V and 8 from J; bases not matched to a gene: 3. CDR3 region: CASRGQGLEKLFF. In DNA form, the CDR3 reads TGTGCCAGCAGGGGACAGGGGCTCGAAAAACTGTTTTTT.

This rearrangement joins TRBV11-2 to TRBJ2-2; D gene uncertain. Germline CDR1 SGHAT, CDR2 FQNNGV. Trimming pared 5 bases from V and 6 bases from J, leaving 19 bases between. The CDR3 has 16 amino acids. The CDR3 is CASSMSGLSVAGELFF. In DNA form, the CDR3 reads TGTGCCAGCAGCATGTCAGGTTTGAGTGTGGCCGGGGAGCTGTTTTTT.

Concerning this clone: Additional DNA sequences in this sample encode the identical CDR3. The chain carries TRBV18 and TRBJ2-5; D call uncertain. This CDR3 region has 11 residues. V lost 3 bases and J 5 bases, leaving 4 bases between the germline ends. Looked up from germline, CDR1 is KGHSH and CDR2 is LQKENI. In nucleotides, the CDR3 is TGTGCCAGCTCACCTGAGGAGACCCAGTACTTC. Protein sequence: CASSPEETQYF.

This CDR3 is CASSEPRTSDTQYF. In DNA form, the CDR3 reads TGTGCCAGCAGTGAACCCCGGACCTCAGATACGCAGTATTTT. V is TRBV25-1 and J is TRBJ2-3; no firm D call. CDR1 is MGHDK, CDR2 SYGVNS, per germline. The CDR3 has 14 residues. The V and J ends lost 2 bases and 4 bases respectively, with 10 bases between them.

The chain uses TRBV27 and TRBJ2-7, with D unresolved. Germline V CDR1 and CDR2: MNHEY, SMNVEV (reference sequence). This CDR3 is 13 amino acids long. Trimming pared 2 bases from V and 5 bases from J, leaving 10 bases between. This CDR3 reads CASSLGSINEQYF. The CDR3 DNA is TGTGCCAGCAGTTTAGGTAGCATCAACGAGCAGTACTTC.

V usage is TRBV4-1 and J usage is TRBJ2-3, with 8 bases identical to TRBD2. J gave up 4 bases and V 4 bases, and 10 bases lay outside the gene matches. Germline-derived CDR1 and CDR2 are MGHRA and YSYEKL. The CDR3 is made up of 16 amino acids. The chain's CDR3 is CASSRPGPGRADTQYF. CDR3 coding DNA: TGCGCCAGCAGCCGACCTGGACCCGGGAGGGCAGATACGCAGTATTTT.

V and J are TRBV19 and TRBJ2-7; TRBD2 aligns across 10 bases. The germline V gene encodes CDR1 LNHDA and CDR2 SQIVND (reference sequence). The CDR3 covers 15 residues. Losses at the gene ends were 3 bases for V and 2 bases for J; bases not matched to a gene: 4. CDR3 residues: CASSMGTSVAYEQYF. CDR3 nucleotide sequence: TGTGCCAGTAGTATGGGGACTAGCGTAGCCTACGAGCAGTACTTC.

This chain joins TRBV18 and TRBJ1-4; a weak D match, TRBD1 (5 bases). This CDR3 contains 16 residues. The ends were cut back, 0 bases at V and 7 bases at J, with 15 bases in the middle. Germline CDR1 reads KGHSH; CDR2 reads LQKENI. Written as DNA, the CDR3 is TGTGCCAGCTCACCACCGGAAGCACCCCAGGGTGAAAAACTGTTTTTT. It encodes CASSPPEAPQGEKLFF.

The CDR3 is CASSEHTVQADTGYGYTF. The CDR3 DNA reads TGTGCCAGCAGTGAACACACAGTACAGGCCGATACGGGCTATGGCTACACCTTC. V gene TRBV2 combines with J gene TRBJ1-2; TRBD1 is a possible D gene (5 bases). Germline CDR1 SNHLY, CDR2 FYNNEI. The CDR3 loop spans 18 amino acids. The V gene lost 2 bases and the J gene lost 4 bases, with 23 bases spanning the gap.

The rearrangement uses TRBV27 and TRBJ2-7, with D hard to call. Germline assignment: CDR1 MNHEY and CDR2 SMNVEV (reference sequence). The V gene lost 5 bases and the J gene lost 3 bases, with 5 bases spanning the gap. CDR3 size: 11 residues. CDR3 loop: CASSANYEQYF. The CDR3 region has the DNA TGTGCCAGCAGTGCCAACTACGAGCAGTACTTC.

This sequence joins TRBV5-8 and TRBJ2-2, with TRBD2 identical over 8 bases. Per the germline V gene, CDR1 is SGHTS and CDR2 is YDEGEE. J lost 0 bases, V lost 0 bases, and 4 bases had no gene match. This CDR3 is 17 amino acids long. The CDR3 sequence is CASSLGTSGANTGELFF. The CDR3 nucleotides read TGTGCCAGCAGCTTGGGAACTAGCGGAGCGAACACCGGGGAGCTGTTTTTT.

The CDR3 DNA reads as TGTGCCTGGAGTGATACCGGGACTAGCGGGGTGAGGGTGGAGACCCAGTACTTC. It specifies CAWSDTGTSGVRVETQYF. This chain uses TRBV30 with TRBJ2-5; 13 bases align to TRBD2. Germline V gene lookup returns CDR1 GTSNPN and CDR2 SVGIG (reference sequence). V gave up 1 base and J gave up 5 bases; unmatched junction bases: 13. The CDR3 runs to 18 residues.

V gene TRBV10-3 combines with J gene TRBJ2-6; TRBD2 matches 11 bases. Germline V gene sequence: CDR1 ENHRY, CDR2 SYGVKD. V trimming: 3 bases; J trimming: 0 bases; junction bases outside the gene matches: 4. This CDR3 has 18 amino acids. The CDR3 bases are TGTGCCATCAGTGAACTAGCGGGGGACAACTCTGGGGCCAACGTCCTGACTTTC. This encodes CAISELAGDNSGANVLTF.

On this clone: Germline is not matched at one junction end, which may reflect a read error. The sample contains more than one DNA sequence encoding this CDR3. This chain connects TRBV2 to TRBJ1-6, with TRBD1 matching over 9 bases. Germline V gene lookup returns CDR1 SNHLY and CDR2 FYNNEI. The CDR3 sequence is 14 residues long. Here the CDR3 DNA reads TGTGCCAGCAGCGAAGGACAGGGGAATTCACCCCTCCACTTT. The encoded protein is CASSEGQGNSPLHF.

The chain uses TRBV4-1 and TRBJ2-3, with 7 positions matching TRBD2. The germline V gene has CDR1 MGHRA and CDR2 YSYEKL. V was pared by 2 bases and J by 4 bases, with 9 bases of the junction left unmatched. The CDR3 spans 16 residues. The CDR3 protein is CASSQLRFGGSDTQYF. The CDR3 DNA reads TGCGCCAGCAGCCAATTACGTTTCGGGGGGTCAGATACGCAGTATTTT.

The V call is TRBV6-5, the J call TRBJ1-2; D gene uncertain. The CDR3 totals 12 residues. Germline V gene data show CDR1 as MNHEY and CDR2 as SVGAGI. Trimming took off 5 bases at V and 7 bases at J, with 11 bases between the two ends. CDR3 loop: CASSDGFSGYTF. CDR3 nucleotides: TGTGCCAGCAGTGACGGGTTTTCTGGCTACACCTTC.

This clone appeared once. This chain connects TRBV28 to TRBJ2-1, with D possibly matching TRBD2 (5 bases). The germline V and J ends were trimmed by 2 bases and 7 bases, with 18 bases remaining between them. Germline assignment: CDR1 MDHEN and CDR2 SYDVKM. This CDR3 contains 16 residues. The CDR3 coding sequence is TGTGCCAGCAGTTTAGCCGGCCTCAGCGGCCGGAATGAGCAGTTCTTC. This gives the protein CASSLAGLSGRNEQFF.

The chain carries TRBV14 and TRBJ1-6, with D unclear. The CDR3 is 15 residues long. Between the trimmed V and J ends, which lost 1 base and 4 bases, there was a span of 8 bases. Germline CDR1 and CDR2: SGHDN and FVKESK. Written as DNA, the CDR3 is TGTGCCAGCAGCCAAGTCACAGAGTATAATTCACCCCTCCACTTT. Its protein product is CASSQVTEYNSPLHF.

The V gene is TRBV27, the J gene TRBJ2-5; 8 nucleotides line up with TRBD2. The V gene's germline CDR1 is MNHEY and CDR2 SMNVEV (reference sequence). The J segment lost 5 bases and the V segment lost 3 bases, leaving 5 bases of the junction unmatched. The CDR3 loop spans 14 amino acids. CDR3 DNA: TGTGCCAGCAGTTTCCGGGGGGGCGTGGAGACCCAGTACTTC. Encoded protein: CASSFRGGVETQYF.

The rearrangement uses TRBV5-6 and TRBJ2-7; D is unresolved. Trimming took 0 bases from V and 7 from J, leaving 11 bases between them. CDR3 length: 13 amino acids. Germline V lookup: CDR1 SGHDT, CDR2 YYEEEE. The CDR3 reads CASSLGGPLEQYF. CDR3 nucleotides: TGTGCCAGCAGCTTGGGCGGACCCTTAGAGCAGTACTTC.

The CDR3 spells CASSYDGDYEQYF. The CDR3 region has the DNA TGTGCCAGCAGCTATGACGGGGACTACGAGCAGTACTTC. J is TRBJ2-7 and V is TRBV7-9, with D perhaps TRBD2 (5 bases). Germline V gene sequence: CDR1 SEHNR, CDR2 FQNEAQ (reference sequence). Trimming pared 4 bases from V and 3 bases from J, leaving 10 bases between. The CDR3 loop spans 13 amino acids.

V is TRBV13 and J is TRBJ2-2; a weak D match, TRBD2 (6 bases). V lost 5 bases and J lost 6, with 19 bases in between. The germline gives CDR1 PRHDT, CDR2 FYEKMQ (reference sequence). The CDR3 length is 16 residues. This CDR3 reads CASSAPHSGEAGELFF. The CDR3 DNA follows: TGTGCCAGCAGCGCGCCGCATTCGGGAGAGGCCGGGGAGCTGTTTTTT. The full variable domain, in which reference TRBV13 and TRBJ2-2 provide the parts outside the CDR3, is AAGVIQSPRHLIKEKRETATLKCYPIPRHDTVYWYQQGPGQDPQFLISFYEKMQSDKGSIPDRFSAQQFSDYHSELNMSSLELGDSALYFCASSAPHSGEAGELFFGEGSRLTVL.